The T cell receptor beta chain under discussion was sequenced for a study of blood T cell repertoires in COVID-19. Overall study: Italy, Spain and the United States were the sources of the convalescent and acute COVID-19 samples.

Study members were between about 18 and 89 years old and lived in over 20 US regions. Cohorts were assigned according to the clinical history that participants reported. Two negative PCRs, clearance, or symptom resolution were required of recovered Cohort 3 donors. Germline V lookup: CDR1 MNHEY, CDR2 SVGAGI. The CDR3 spans 16 residues. V was shortened by 2 bases and J by 0 bases, with 13 bases between the two germline ends. Profiling relied on immunoSEQ multiplex PCR, and the TCRdb table lists in-frame clones only, not all of them. Among over 250,000 clones listed, approximately 90% were seen once. The chain couples TRBV6-5 to TRBJ1-1, with D possibly matching TRBD1 (6 bases). The sequence derives from a man aged 40-50 years who had recovered from COVID-19. Specimen: PBMCs or T cells enriched from blood (not recorded which). CDR3 sequence reads: CASSYRAGVMNTEAFF. CDR3 nucleotide sequence: TGTGCCAGCAGTTACAGGGCAGGGGTCATGAACACTGAAGCTTTCTTT.